These 21 T cell receptor beta chains were sequenced from one sample in a study of Graves' ophthalmopathy and Graves' hyperthyroidism (dated by TCRdb to 2016 to 2018). Sequencer: Illumina HiSeq 2000. For repertoire sequencing, TCR beta CDR3 regions were amplified from RNA transcripts. HTBI primers and the Qiagen OneStep RT-PCR kit were used in a first-round RT-PCR, which was followed by a second-round multiplex PCR, size selection and purification. TCRdb reworked the public reads: Q25 trimming with fastp, MiXCR clone assembly, productive beta chains retained. Under each unique CDR3 protein, matching rows form one entry showing the most common genes and DNA. The sample table records about 620,000 distinct CDR3 sequences; about a fifth of these occur just once. The ten top clones hold approximately 7.7% of the sample. The sequenced material came from peripheral blood. These receptors originate from a woman younger than 30 with stable Graves' hyperthyroidism. Some clones in this sample may be carry-over from other donors' samples. Donor details come from another sample of the same person, matched by shared clones.

In its sample, this clonotype was seen many times. The chain employs TRBV9 and TRBJ2-4; weak D call: TRBD1 (6 bases). Deletions cut 4 bases from V and 0 bases from J, with 20 bases between. The CDR3 spans 18 residues. Germline V gene data show CDR1 as SGDLS and CDR2 as YYNGEE. CDR3 DNA sequence: TGTGCCAGCAGCCCCCGGGGTCTGGGGGCCGGAGCCAAAAACATTCAGTACTTC. It is translated as CASSPRGLGAGAKNIQYF.

Many counts were recorded for this clonotype. The chain links TRBV5-1 to TRBJ2-7; D is unresolved. The CDR3 extends over 15 amino acids. The V gene's germline CDR1 is SGHRS and CDR2 YFSETQ. Between the trimmed V and J ends, which lost 0 bases and 6 bases, there was a span of 16 bases. CDR3 sequence: CASSLEALTVGEQYF. The DNA for the CDR3 is TGCGCCAGCAGCTTGGAGGCGTTAACGGTCGGCGAGCAGTACTTC.

This clonotype was recorded at least ten times. The chain combines TRBV20-1 with TRBJ1-2; the match to TRBD1 covers 7 bases. Per the germline V gene, CDR1 is DFQATT and CDR2 is SNEGSKA (reference sequence). There are 12 residues in the CDR3. Trimming took 3 bases from V and 4 from J; bases not matched to a gene: 2. DNA for the CDR3: TGCAGTGCTAGTCCAGGGGGCTATGGCTACACCTTC. Amino acids: CSASPGGYGYTF.

This clonotype came up many times. The rearrangement joins TRBV2 to TRBJ2-2; D remains ambiguous. Germline CDR1 SNHLY, CDR2 FYNNEI. CDR3 length: 13 residues. V shed 5 bases and J shed 4 bases, with 8 bases lying between them. CDR3 in DNA: TGTGCCAGCAGTCTTACCGCCACCGGGGAGCTGTTTTTT. Encoded protein: CASSLTATGELFF.

This clonotype showed up just a few times. With a much larger clone just one base away, this may be a read error. The V and J genes are TRBV6-1 and TRBJ1-1; D is ambiguous. V lost 1 base and J lost 10, with 10 bases in between. Germline V gene data show CDR1 as MNHNS and CDR2 as SASEGT. The CDR3 sequence is 12 residues long. CDR3 bases: TGTGCCAGCAGTGAAGGGGTATTGGGAGCTTTCTTT. Amino acids: CASSEGVLGAFF.

This sequence joins TRBV4-2 and TRBJ1-6; D is uncertain. Germline-derived CDR1 and CDR2 are LGHNA and YNFKEQ. CDR3 length: 14 residues. Trimming removed 5 bases from V and 5 bases from J, with 10 bases in between. CDR3 nucleotide sequence: TGTGCCAGCAGCACCCCGGACGATAATTCACCCCTCCACTTT. Protein product: CASSTPDDNSPLHF.

This rearrangement joins TRBV28 to TRBJ1-5; D remains unclear. From germline, CDR1 is MDHEN and CDR2 SYDVKM. The CDR3 consists of 14 residues. Between the trimmed V and J ends, which lost 11 bases and 1 base, there was a span of 15 bases. CDR3 DNA: TGTGCCTCCCGGGCACGGAGAAGCAATCAGCCCCAGCATTTT. Its protein product is CASRARRSNQPQHF.

This clonotype has just one count. This may stem from a read error, because a much larger clone lies one nucleotide away. The missing conserved phenylalanine or tryptophan at the end of this CDR3 makes a read error likely. The V call is TRBV5-1, the J call TRBJ1-2; possible D gene TRBD1, 5 bases. With 5 bases removed from V and 2 bases from J, the gap between germline ends came to 10 bases. This CDR3 has 13 residues. The germline V gene has CDR1 SGHRS and CDR2 YFSETQ. The CDR3 loop reads CASRQDRNYGYTL. CDR3 bases: TGCGCCAGCAGACAGGACCGCAACTATGGCTACACCTTA.

This clonotype occurred many times. This rearrangement joins TRBV28 to TRBJ2-7, with TRBD1 matching 7 bases. CDR1 MDHEN and CDR2 SYDVKM come from the germline V gene. The CDR3 sequence is 14 residues long. Trimming cost V 6 bases and J 4 bases; bases outside gene matches: 9. For the CDR3, the DNA is TGTGCCAGCAGGATAGAGCTACAGGGGTACGAGCAGTACTTC. Protein: CASRIELQGYEQYF. Full variable domain (rest looked up from reference TRBV28 and TRBJ2-7): DVKVTQSSRYLVKRTGEKVFLECVQDMDHENMFWYRQDPGLGLRLIYFSYDVKMKEKGDIPEGYSVSREKKERFSLILESASTNQTSMYLCASRIELQGYEQYFGPGTRLTVT.

This clonotype was found many times. The chain has TRBV7-2 and TRBJ1-1; D uncertain. The V gene lost 1 base and the J gene lost 8 bases, with 11 bases spanning the gap. The CDR3 totals 13 residues. Germline V gene data show CDR1 as SGHTA and CDR2 as FQGNSA. The CDR3 DNA sequence: TGTGCCAGCAGCTTAGTCTTGGCAGGCGAAGCTTTCTTT. This translates into CASSLVLAGEAFF.

For this clonotype: One base away lies a much larger clone, so this may be a sequencing read error. The rearrangement links TRBV7-9 to TRBJ2-5; TRBD1 is a possible D gene (7 bases). The CDR3 is 14 residues long. The germline CDR1 and CDR2 sequences are SEHNR and FQNEAQ (reference sequence). The CDR3 DNA reads TGTGCCAGCAGCTTGGCCAGGGGGGAAGAGAGCCAGTACTTC. It is translated as CASSLARGEESQYF.

This clonotype was counted ten times or more. This chain joins TRBV20-1 and TRBJ2-7; the D call may be TRBD1 or TRBD2 (5 bases each). From germline, CDR1 is DFQATT and CDR2 SNEGSKA (reference sequence). This CDR3 comprises 14 residues. The ends were cut back, 7 bases at V and 2 bases at J, with 18 bases in the middle. CDR3 amino acids: CSGPPLGDAYEQYF. The DNA of the CDR3 is TGCAGTGGCCCACCCCTAGGGGACGCCTACGAGCAGTACTTC.

The chain carries TRBV12-3 or TRBV12-4 and TRBJ1-1; D not resolved. The V end was cut by 3 bases, the J end by 1 base, with 9 bases between. The CDR3 totals 14 residues. CDR3 loop: CASSFLRTNTEAFF. The DNA of the CDR3 is TGTGCCAGCAGTTTTTTACGTACGAACACTGAAGCTTTCTTT.

This clonotype turned up a few times. The chain recombines TRBV3-1 with TRBJ1-6; no reliable D call. Germline CDR1 reads LGHDT; CDR2 reads YNNKEL (reference sequence). Trimming shortened V by 1 base and J by 8 bases, and 6 bases separated the two germline ends. The CDR3 contains 13 residues. The CDR3 spells CASSQALDSPLHF. Written as DNA, the CDR3 is TGTGCCAGCAGCCAAGCTCTCGATTCACCCCTCCACTTT.

This clonotype was seen repeatedly, ten times or more. V gene TRBV27 combines with J gene TRBJ2-7; no reliable D call. Trimming removed 5 bases at V and 3 bases at J, with 11 bases between. This CDR3 is built from 13 residues. CDR1 and CDR2 (germline): MNHEY, SMNVEV (reference sequence). DNA of the CDR3: TGTGCCAGCAGTAGACAACAAGGCTACGAGCAGTACTTC. Residues: CASSRQQGYEQYF.

This clonotype was counted ten times or more. The chain combines TRBV4-1 with TRBJ1-1, with a possible D match to TRBD1 (5 bases). This CDR3 region has 18 residues. Germline V gene lookup returns CDR1 MGHRA and CDR2 YSYEKL. Trimming removed 3 bases at V and 3 bases at J, with 23 bases between. The CDR3 DNA reads as TGCGCCAGCAGCCATCCTATCGGCAGGGAAGGTAAGGACACTGAAGCTTTCTTT. This encodes CASSHPIGREGKDTEAFF.

In its sample, this clonotype was seen many times. This rearrangement joins TRBV20-1 to TRBJ1-2; TRBD1 matches 8 bases. CDR1 DFQATT and CDR2 SNEGSKA come from the germline V gene (reference sequence). V was clipped by 5 bases and J by 2 bases; unmatched bases: 4. CDR3 size: 13 residues. This CDR3 reads CSAGDRGNYGYTF. In DNA form, the CDR3 reads TGCAGTGCTGGTGACAGGGGCAACTATGGCTACACCTTC.

This clonotype came up many times. The CDR3 protein is CASSAGLAGGWETQYF. The CDR3 DNA sequence: TGTGCCAGCAGTGCCGGACTAGCGGGGGGATGGGAGACCCAGTACTTC. This chain links TRBV6-1 with TRBJ2-5; 14 nucleotides agree with TRBD2. Unmatched junction bases numbered 6, after V lost 4 bases and J lost 5 bases. The CDR3 consists of 16 residues. CDR1 is MNHNS and CDR2 is SASEGT in the germline V gene.

The V and J genes are TRBV7-9 and TRBJ1-6; TRBD1 matches at 7 bases. V was pared by 1 base and J by 14 bases, with 5 bases of the junction left unmatched. Per germline, CDR1 SEHNR and CDR2 FQNEAQ (reference sequence). The CDR3 contains 13 residues. The CDR3 sequence is CASSLVQGGTLHF. CDR3 nucleotides: TGTGCCAGCAGCTTAGTTCAGGGGGGCACCCTCCACTTT.

This clonotype was counted at least ten times. This chain connects TRBV6-2 or TRBV6-3 to TRBJ1-5; D gene unclear. Between the trimmed V and J ends, which lost 4 bases and 0 bases, there was a span of 7 bases. The CDR3 has 14 amino acids. The germline V gene has CDR1 MNHEY and CDR2 SVGEGT. CDR3 sequence (DNA): TGTGCCAGCAGTTCCCCTTATAGCAATCAGCCCCAGCATTTT. Encoded protein: CASSSPYSNQPQHF.

As regards this clonotype: The CDR3 end shows no conserved phenylalanine or tryptophan, and so a read error is likely. This chain links TRBV28 with TRBJ2-7, with a tentative D call TRBD1 (6 bases). Germline V gives CDR1 MDHEN, CDR2 SYDVKM. Trimming cost V 3 bases and J 2 bases, with 8 bases left between them. The CDR3 totals 13 residues. CDR3 residues: CASSFQGPYEQYY. The DNA of the CDR3 is TGTGCCAGCAGTTTTCAGGGGCCCTACGAGCAGTACTAC.